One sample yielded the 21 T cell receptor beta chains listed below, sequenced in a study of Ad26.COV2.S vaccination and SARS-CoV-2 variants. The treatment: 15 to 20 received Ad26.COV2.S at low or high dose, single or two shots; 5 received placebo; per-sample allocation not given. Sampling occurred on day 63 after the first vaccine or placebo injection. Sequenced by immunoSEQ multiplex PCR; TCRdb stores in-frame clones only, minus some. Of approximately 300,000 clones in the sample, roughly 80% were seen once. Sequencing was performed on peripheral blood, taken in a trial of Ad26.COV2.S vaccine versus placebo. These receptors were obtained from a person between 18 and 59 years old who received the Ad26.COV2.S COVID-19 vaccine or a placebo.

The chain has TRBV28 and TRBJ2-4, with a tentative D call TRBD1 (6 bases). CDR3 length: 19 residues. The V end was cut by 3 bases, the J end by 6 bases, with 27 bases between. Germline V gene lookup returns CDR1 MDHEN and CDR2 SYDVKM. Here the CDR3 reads CASSFNMDSEWAPVNIQYF. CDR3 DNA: TGTGCCAGCAGTTTTAATATGGACAGCGAGTGGGCCCCGGTAAACATTCAGTACTTC.

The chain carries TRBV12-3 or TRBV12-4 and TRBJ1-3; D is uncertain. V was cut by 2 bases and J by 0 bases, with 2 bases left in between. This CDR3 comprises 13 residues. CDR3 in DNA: TGTGCCAGCAGTTTAACCTCTGGAAACACCATATATTTT. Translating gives CASSLTSGNTIYF.

The CDR3 is CASRLDRGPSYEQYF. CDR3 nucleotides: TGTGCCAGCAGACTAGACAGGGGGCCTTCCTACGAGCAGTACTTC. The rearrangement links TRBV2 to TRBJ2-7; 10 bases align to TRBD1. With 6 bases clipped from V and 1 base from J, the junction kept 6 bases outside the gene matches. This CDR3 has 15 residues. Germline V gene data show CDR1 as SNHLY and CDR2 as FYNNEI.

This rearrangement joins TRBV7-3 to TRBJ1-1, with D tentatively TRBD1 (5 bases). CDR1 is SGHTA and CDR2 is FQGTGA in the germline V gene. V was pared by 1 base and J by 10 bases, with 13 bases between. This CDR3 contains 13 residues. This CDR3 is CASSLNGGGRAFF. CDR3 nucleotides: TGTGCCAGCAGCTTAAATGGCGGGGGGAGAGCTTTCTTT.

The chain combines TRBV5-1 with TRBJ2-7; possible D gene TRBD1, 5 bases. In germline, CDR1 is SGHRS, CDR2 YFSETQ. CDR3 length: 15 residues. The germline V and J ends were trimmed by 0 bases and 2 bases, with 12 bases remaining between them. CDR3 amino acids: CASSLGSRAPYEQYF. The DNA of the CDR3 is TGCGCCAGCAGCTTGGGGAGCAGGGCCCCCTACGAGCAGTACTTC.

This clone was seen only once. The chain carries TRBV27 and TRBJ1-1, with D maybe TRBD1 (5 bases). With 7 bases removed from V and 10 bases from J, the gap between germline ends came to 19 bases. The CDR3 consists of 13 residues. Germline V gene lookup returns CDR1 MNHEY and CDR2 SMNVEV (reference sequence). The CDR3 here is CASTPLEGIVAFF. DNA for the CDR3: TGTGCCAGCACCCCTCTCGAGGGGATAGTAGCTTTCTTT.

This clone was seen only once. The CDR3 region is CASSLRPSGEETQYF. The CDR3 nucleotides are TGCGCCAGCAGCTTGAGGCCTAGCGGGGAAGAGACCCAGTACTTC. V gene TRBV5-1 combines with J gene TRBJ2-5; 9 bases fit TRBD2. This CDR3 has 15 residues. The germline gives CDR1 SGHRS, CDR2 YFSETQ. V gave up 1 base and J gave up 3 bases; unmatched junction bases: 4.

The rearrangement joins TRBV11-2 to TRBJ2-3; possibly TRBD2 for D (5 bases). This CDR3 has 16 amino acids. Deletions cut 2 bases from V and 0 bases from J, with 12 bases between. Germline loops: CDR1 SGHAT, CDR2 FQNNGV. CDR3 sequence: CASSLSAGPSTDTQYF. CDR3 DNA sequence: TGTGCCAGCAGCTTATCGGCGGGCCCTAGCACAGATACGCAGTATTTT. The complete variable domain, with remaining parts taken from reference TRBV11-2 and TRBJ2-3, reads EAGVAQSPRYKIIEKRQSVAFWCNPISGHATLYWYQQILGQGPKLLIQFQNNGVVDDSQLPKDRFSAERLKGVDSTLKIQPAKLEDSAVYLCASSLSAGPSTDTQYFGPGTRLTVL.

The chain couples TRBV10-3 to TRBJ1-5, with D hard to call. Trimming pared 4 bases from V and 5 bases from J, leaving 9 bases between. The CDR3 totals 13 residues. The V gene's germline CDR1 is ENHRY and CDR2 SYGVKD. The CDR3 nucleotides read TGTGCCATCAGTGCTGAGGGATATCAGCCCCAGCATTTT. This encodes CAISAEGYQPQHF.

The CDR3 DNA sequence: TGTGCCACCAGCAGAGAGGCGTATGGCTACACCTTC. This encodes CATSREAYGYTF. The rearrangement links TRBV15 to TRBJ1-2; D ambiguous. The V gene lost 0 bases and the J gene lost 5 bases, with 4 bases spanning the gap. The germline V gene has CDR1 LNHNV and CDR2 YYDKDF (reference sequence). This CDR3 spans 12 amino acids. Full variable domain (remainder filled in from reference TRBV15 and TRBJ1-2): DAMVIQNPRYQVTQFGKPVTLSCSQTLNHNVMYWYQQKSSQAPKLLFHYYDKDFNNEADTPDNFQSRRPNTSFCFLDIRSPGLGDTAMYLCATSREAYGYTFGSGTRLTVV.

The CDR3 sequence: CASSLWGRAYEQYF. As DNA, the CDR3 is TGCGCCAGCAGCTTGTGGGGCAGAGCCTACGAGCAGTACTTC. The rearrangement joins TRBV5-1 to TRBJ2-7; D may be TRBD1 (5 bases). V lost 1 base and J 2 bases, leaving 10 bases between the germline ends. The germline V gene has CDR1 SGHRS and CDR2 YFSETQ. This CDR3 is 14 amino acids long.

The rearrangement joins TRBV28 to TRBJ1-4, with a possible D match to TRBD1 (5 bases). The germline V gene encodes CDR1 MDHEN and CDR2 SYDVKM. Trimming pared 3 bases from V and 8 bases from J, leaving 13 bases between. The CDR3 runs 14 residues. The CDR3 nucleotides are TGTGCCAGCAGTTTCTCGTCCAGGGAGGAAAAACTGTTTTTT. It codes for CASSFSSREEKLFF.

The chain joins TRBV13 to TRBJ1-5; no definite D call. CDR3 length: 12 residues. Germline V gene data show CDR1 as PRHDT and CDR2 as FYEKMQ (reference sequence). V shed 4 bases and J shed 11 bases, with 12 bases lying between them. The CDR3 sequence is CASSSSGSAQHF. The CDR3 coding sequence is TGTGCCAGCAGCTCGAGCGGAAGTGCCCAGCATTTT.

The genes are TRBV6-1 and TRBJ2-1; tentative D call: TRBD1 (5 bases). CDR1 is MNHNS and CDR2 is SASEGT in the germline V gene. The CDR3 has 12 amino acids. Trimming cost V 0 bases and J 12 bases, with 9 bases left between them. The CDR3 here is CASSEARDRQFF. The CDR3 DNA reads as TGTGCCAGCAGTGAAGCGAGAGACAGGCAGTTCTTC.

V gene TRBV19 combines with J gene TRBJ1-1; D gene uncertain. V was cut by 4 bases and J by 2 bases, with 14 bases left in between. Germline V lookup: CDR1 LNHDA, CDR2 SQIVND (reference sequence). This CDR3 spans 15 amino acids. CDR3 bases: TGTGCCAGTAGTACTCTCGGGTTTCCCAACACTGAAGCTTTCTTT. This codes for CASSTLGFPNTEAFF.

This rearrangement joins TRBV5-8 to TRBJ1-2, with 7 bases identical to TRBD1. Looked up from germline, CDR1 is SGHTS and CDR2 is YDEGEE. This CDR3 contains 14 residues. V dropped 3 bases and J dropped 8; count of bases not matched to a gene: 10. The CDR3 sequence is CASSSGRGHRGYTF. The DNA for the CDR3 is TGTGCCAGCAGCTCCGGGAGGGGGCACCGAGGCTACACCTTC.

The DNA of the CDR3 is TGTGCCAGCAGTTTCGGCAGGGCATTGCCACCCCTCCACTTT. It translates to CASSFGRALPPLHF. J is TRBJ1-6 and V is TRBV28; D possibly corresponds to TRBD1 (5 bases). The CDR3 loop spans 14 amino acids. The germline V gene has CDR1 MDHEN and CDR2 SYDVKM. V dropped 3 bases and J dropped 11 bases, with 14 bases sitting between them.

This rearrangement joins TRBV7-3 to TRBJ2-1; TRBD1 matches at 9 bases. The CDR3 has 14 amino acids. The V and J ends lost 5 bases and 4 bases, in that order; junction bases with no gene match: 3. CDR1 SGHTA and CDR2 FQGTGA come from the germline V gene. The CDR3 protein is CASSTQGAYNEQFF. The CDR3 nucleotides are TGTGCCAGCAGCACACAGGGGGCTTACAATGAGCAGTTCTTC.

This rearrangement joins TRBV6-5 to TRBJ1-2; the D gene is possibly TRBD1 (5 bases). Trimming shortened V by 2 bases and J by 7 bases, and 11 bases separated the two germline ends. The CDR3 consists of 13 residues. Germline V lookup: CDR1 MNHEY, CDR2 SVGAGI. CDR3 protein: CASSYGTSGGYTF. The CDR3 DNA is TGTGCCAGCAGTTACGGGACTAGCGGTGGCTACACCTTC.

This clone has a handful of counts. The DNA for the CDR3 is TGTGCCAGCAGTGAGTTTGCCCTGCTCCACTTT. Its protein is CASSEFALLHF. The chain couples TRBV6-6 to TRBJ1-6; D is ambiguous. The germline V gene has CDR1 MNHNY and CDR2 SVGAGI (reference sequence). CDR3 length equals 11 residues. Trimming left V 5 bases short and J 16 bases short, with 12 bases between.

The CDR3 bases are TGTGCCAGCAGCCCTCTAGGTCGGGCGGGGGCGCTTACGAACACCGGGGAGCTGTTTTTT. This translates into CASSPLGRAGALTNTGELFF. This chain links TRBV14 with TRBJ2-2; perhaps TRBD2 as D (7 bases). V dropped 4 bases and J dropped 0 bases, with 24 bases sitting between them. This CDR3 is 20 amino acids long. CDR1 and CDR2 (germline): SGHDN, FVKESK. The whole variable domain, remainder taken from reference TRBV14 and TRBJ2-2, is EAGVTQFPSHSVIEKGQTVTLRCDPISGHDNLYWYRRVMGKEIKFLLHFVKESKQDESGMPNNRFLAERTGGTYSTLKVQPAELEDSGVYFCASSPLGRAGALTNTGELFFGEGSRLTVL.